The 21 T cell receptor beta chains presented below share a single source sample, sequenced in a study of OX40 agonist ivuxolimab in advanced cancers. Method: immunoSEQ multiplex PCR; TCRdb's copy keeps in-frame clones and lacks some. Of 72,000 or so clones in the sample, 84% are singletons; the top ten hold about 0.44%. Sequenced material: CD4+ or CD8+ T cells sorted from blood, taken in a trial of the OX40 agonist ivuxolimab. Receptors were obtained from an adult with an advanced solid tumor such as melanoma, head and neck, liver or kidney cancer.

The chain uses TRBV5-1 and TRBJ2-5; TRBD2 agrees at 9 bases. This CDR3 spans 15 amino acids. After removal of 5 bases from V and 2 bases from J, the junction contained 7 bases not matched to a gene. The germline V gene has CDR1 SGHRS and CDR2 YFSETQ. The CDR3 reads CASSTRGLAQETQYF. In DNA, the CDR3 is TGCGCCAGCAGTACAAGAGGACTAGCGCAAGAGACCCAGTACTTC.

The rearrangement uses TRBV4-1 and TRBJ2-2, with TRBD2 matching over 11 bases. V was clipped by 0 bases and J by 7 bases; unmatched bases: 10. Germline values: CDR1 MGHRA, CDR2 YSYEKL. CDR3 length equals 18 residues. The CDR3 here is CASSQEALAGASGGELFF. In DNA, the CDR3 is TGCGCCAGCAGCCAAGAGGCACTAGCGGGAGCGTCCGGCGGGGAGCTGTTTTTT.

The chain links TRBV19 to TRBJ1-1, with TRBD1 as a possible D gene (6 bases). The CDR3 has 15 amino acids. V was shortened by 1 base and J by 3 bases, with 12 bases between the two germline ends. CDR1 LNHDA and CDR2 SQIVND come from the germline V gene (reference sequence). CDR3 sequence: CASSIVTGPDTEAFF. In DNA, the CDR3 is TGTGCCAGTAGTATAGTAACAGGGCCTGACACTGAAGCTTTCTTT.

The chain has TRBV9 and TRBJ2-7; possible D gene TRBD2, 5 bases. Germline lookup yields CDR1 SGDLS and CDR2 YYNGEE. The CDR3 consists of 14 residues. The V end was cut by 4 bases, the J end by 5 bases, with 16 bases between. CDR3 in amino acids: CASSPRLGRDEQYF. The CDR3 nucleotides are TGTGCCAGCAGCCCCCGGCTTGGGCGGGACGAGCAGTACTTC.

The gene calls are TRBV10-3 and TRBJ1-5; perhaps TRBD1 as D (5 bases). Looked up from germline, CDR1 is ENHRY and CDR2 is SYGVKD. The CDR3 totals 14 residues. Trimming took off 4 bases at V and 3 bases at J, with 10 bases between the two ends. As DNA, the CDR3 is TGTGCCATCAGTGCCCAGGGAACCAATCAGCCCCAGCATTTT. Amino acid sequence: CAISAQGTNQPQHF.

The chain couples TRBV19 to TRBJ2-2; D could derive from TRBD1 or TRBD2 (5 bases each). The ends were cut back, 5 bases at V and 5 bases at J, with 12 bases in the middle. This CDR3 has 14 residues. CDR1 LNHDA and CDR2 SQIVND come from the germline V gene (reference sequence). CDR3 in amino acids: CASSRIGGTGELFF. The DNA for the CDR3 is TGTGCCAGTAGTCGAATTGGGGGAACCGGGGAGCTGTTTTTT.

This clone has more than one count but fewer than ten. V usage is TRBV28 and J usage is TRBJ1-6; no definite D call. V was clipped by 6 bases and J by 4 bases, with 10 bases between them. In germline, CDR1 is MDHEN, CDR2 SYDVKM. CDR3 length: 14 residues. The CDR3 sequence is CASSQTAYNSPLHF. DNA of the CDR3: TGTGCCAGCAGCCAAACAGCTTATAATTCACCCCTCCACTTT.

The V and J genes are TRBV5-4 and TRBJ2-1; possibly TRBD2 for D (5 bases). Germline assignment: CDR1 SGHNT and CDR2 YYREEE (reference sequence). The V and J ends lost 0 bases and 9 bases respectively, with 13 bases between them. The CDR3 is made up of 14 amino acids. DNA for the CDR3: TGTGCCAGCAGCTTGGCGGGATACGCAGGTGAGCAGTTCTTC. As protein: CASSLAGYAGEQFF.

The V gene is TRBV6-5, the J gene TRBJ2-1; tentative D call: TRBD1 (5 bases). Germline V CDR1 and CDR2: MNHEY, SVGAGI. The V end was cut by 7 bases, the J end by 0 bases, with 13 bases between. CDR3 length: 15 residues. CDR3 DNA: TGTGCCAGCACCAAGGGGCTGAACTCCTACAATGAGCAGTTCTTC. Its protein is CASTKGLNSYNEQFF.

The chain combines TRBV7-2 with TRBJ2-3; D may be TRBD1 (5 bases). The V end lost 0 bases, the J end lost 4 bases, and 14 bases lay between the germline ends. Per germline, CDR1 SGHTA and CDR2 FQGNSA. CDR3 size: 16 residues. The CDR3 DNA reads as TGTGCCAGCAGCTTAGCGCGACAGCCAATATCAGATACGCAGTATTTT. It is translated as CASSLARQPISDTQYF. The full variable domain, with the rest looked up from reference TRBV7-2 and TRBJ2-3, is GAGVSQSPSNKVTEKGKDVELRCDPISGHTALYWYRQSLGQGLEFLIYFQGNSAPDKSGLPSDRFSAERTGGSVSTLTIQRTQQEDSAVYLCASSLARQPISDTQYFGPGTRLTVL.

This chain links TRBV27 with TRBJ2-7; 7 positions match TRBD1. The CDR3 is 13 amino acids. Per the germline V gene, CDR1 is MNHEY and CDR2 is SMNVEV (reference sequence). V shed 6 bases, J shed 5 bases, and the junction held 7 bases outside the gene matches. CDR3 sequence: CASRKTGTHEQYF. DNA of the CDR3: TGTGCCAGCAGAAAGACAGGGACCCACGAGCAGTACTTC.

The V call is TRBV7-2, the J call TRBJ2-1; the match to TRBD2 covers 10 bases. The trim removed 5 bases at V and 3 bases at J, leaving 7 bases unmatched. CDR3 length: 16 amino acids. The germline gives CDR1 SGHTA, CDR2 FQGNSA. The CDR3 spells CASSRGLAELYNEQFF. CDR3 DNA sequence: TGTGCCAGCAGCCGCGGACTAGCGGAACTCTACAATGAGCAGTTCTTC. The full variable domain, with the rest looked up from reference TRBV7-2 and TRBJ2-1, is GAGVSQSPSNKVTEKGKDVELRCDPISGHTALYWYRQSLGQGLEFLIYFQGNSAPDKSGLPSDRFSAERTGGSVSTLTIQRTQQEDSAVYLCASSRGLAELYNEQFFGPGTRLTVL.

This clone was seen a single time. The V call is TRBV18, the J call TRBJ2-2, with 7 bases lining up with TRBD2. Germline CDR1 reads KGHSH; CDR2 reads LQKENI. The CDR3 has 14 amino acids. Losses at the gene ends were 5 bases for V and 2 bases for J; bases not matched to a gene: 2. As DNA, the CDR3 is TGTGCCAGCTCAGCGGGACTAAACACCGGGGAGCTGTTTTTT. This encodes CASSAGLNTGELFF.

This chain links TRBV4-1 with TRBJ2-3, with D maybe TRBD2 (6 bases). This CDR3 spans 16 amino acids. V lost 0 bases and J lost 6, with 16 bases in between. The germline gives CDR1 MGHRA, CDR2 YSYEKL. Here the CDR3 DNA reads TGCGCCAGCAGCCAAGAACCAGCGGGTCCCCTTGATACGCAGTATTTT. Protein product: CASSQEPAGPLDTQYF.

This clone occurred once. The chain uses TRBV5-1 and TRBJ2-7, with 9 bases that match TRBD1. Germline V gene data show CDR1 as SGHRS and CDR2 as YFSETQ. Trimming at V came to 5 bases and at J to 4 bases, leaving 10 bases not matched to a gene. This CDR3 is 15 amino acids long. CDR3 in amino acids: CASRSPGQGIYEQYF. The CDR3 DNA reads as TGCGCCAGCAGAAGTCCGGGACAGGGAATTTACGAGCAGTACTTC.

The chain uses TRBV7-8 and TRBJ1-1; no clear D. Trimming shortened V by 1 base and J by 1 base, and 4 bases separated the two germline ends. The CDR3 spans 13 residues. In germline, CDR1 is SGHVS, CDR2 FQNEAQ. CDR3 bases: TGTGCCAGCAGCTTAGGCACGAACACTGAAGCTTTCTTT. The encoded protein is CASSLGTNTEAFF.

This chain joins TRBV28 and TRBJ2-7, with D unclear. The V end lost 4 bases, the J end lost 6 bases, and 13 bases lay between the germline ends. This CDR3 has 13 amino acids. Germline V gene data show CDR1 as MDHEN and CDR2 as SYDVKM. CDR3 residues: CASSSAPIGEQYV. The DNA for the CDR3 is TGTGCCAGCAGTTCCGCGCCTATCGGCGAGCAGTACGTC.

V gene TRBV18 combines with J gene TRBJ1-1; D unresolved. V was cut by 3 bases and J by 9 bases, with 17 bases left in between. The CDR3 is made up of 14 amino acids. CDR1 and CDR2 (germline): KGHSH, LQKENI. This CDR3 reads CASSPTDSGGKAFF. Here the CDR3 DNA reads TGTGCCAGCTCACCTACCGACTCCGGTGGTAAAGCTTTCTTT.

As to this clone: The sample contains more than one DNA sequence encoding this CDR3. The chain links TRBV5-6 to TRBJ2-2, with 9 bases lining up with TRBD1. The germline V gene has CDR1 SGHDT and CDR2 YYEEEE. V trimming: 4 bases; J trimming: 1 base; junction bases outside the gene matches: 2. This CDR3 spans 15 amino acids. CDR3 sequence (DNA): TGTGCCAGCAGCCCGGACAGGGGGAACACCGGGGAGCTGTTTTTT. Protein product: CASSPDRGNTGELFF. The variable domain in full, completed from reference TRBV5-6 and TRBJ2-2, reads DAGVTQSPTHLIKTRGQQVTLRCSPKSGHDTVSWYQQALGQGPQFIFQYYEEEERQRGNFPDRFSGHQFPNYSSELNVNALLLGDSALYLCASSPDRGNTGELFFGEGSRLTVL.

The rearrangement links TRBV6-5 to TRBJ1-1; D not resolved. From germline, CDR1 is MNHEY and CDR2 SVGAGI. The CDR3 is made up of 13 amino acids. V was shortened by 3 bases and J by 10 bases, with 15 bases between the two germline ends. The CDR3 protein is CASSYSPRGSAFF. The CDR3 DNA is TGTGCCAGCAGTTATTCCCCGCGAGGGTCAGCTTTCTTT.

The V call is TRBV28, the J call TRBJ2-7, with a weak D call TRBD2 (6 bases). There are 14 residues in the CDR3. The V and J ends lost 3 bases and 3 bases respectively, with 12 bases between them. Germline V gene data show CDR1 as MDHEN and CDR2 as SYDVKM. The CDR3 coding sequence is TGTGCCAGCAGTTTGGGGGGATTAGGCTACGAGCAGTACTTC. Amino acid sequence: CASSLGGLGYEQYF.